The 9 T cell receptor beta chains below were found in one sample sequenced in a study of PD-L1 blockade in urothelial cancer. Here immunoSEQ multiplex PCR was the method, and the copy in TCRdb shows in-frame clones only, minus some. The profile covers around 87,000 clones, with 75% to 90% appearing a single time and approximately 8.4% taken by the ten largest. Time point: peripheral blood 6 weeks after treatment start. Sequencing was performed on PBMCs, taken around atezolizumab (anti-PD-L1) treatment. The receptor source for this set is a man between 65 and 85 years old with urothelial cancer.

This sequence joins TRBV6-5 and TRBJ2-1; 11 bases map to TRBD2. The junction had 4 bases not matched to a gene; V was cut back by 5 bases and J by 4 bases. The CDR3 consists of 15 residues. Germline CDR1 MNHEY, CDR2 SVGAGI. CDR3 protein: CASSGTSGQYNEQFF. DNA of the CDR3: TGTGCCAGCAGTGGGACTAGCGGTCAATACAATGAGCAGTTCTTC.

A single count supports this clone. The V gene is TRBV5-1, the J gene TRBJ2-7, with a tentative D call TRBD1 (6 bases). Germline CDR1 reads SGHRS; CDR2 reads YFSETQ. With 4 bases removed from V and 1 base from J, the gap between germline ends came to 9 bases. This CDR3 is 13 amino acids long. As DNA, the CDR3 is TGCGCCAGCAGCCCGGACAGTTCCTACGAGCAGTACTTC. Protein: CASSPDSSYEQYF.

This chain links TRBV7-3 with TRBJ2-3; D gene ambiguous. V was clipped by 2 bases and J by 0 bases, with 3 bases between them. The CDR3 length is 13 residues. Germline V gene sequence: CDR1 SGHTA, CDR2 FQGTGA. As DNA, the CDR3 is TGTGCCAGCAGCTTAGGCAGCACAGATACGCAGTATTTT. As protein: CASSLGSTDTQYF. The entire variable domain, with the rest obtained from reference TRBV7-3 and TRBJ2-3, is as follows: GAGVSQTPSNKVTEKGKYVELRCDPISGHTALYWYRQSLGQGPEFLIYFQGTGAADDSGLPNDRFFAVRPEGSVSTLKIQRTERGDSAVYLCASSLGSTDTQYFGPGTRLTVL.

CDR3 DNA: TGTGCCAGCAGCTTAGAGGGCGCAGGGAACACTGAAGCTTTCTTT. Residues: CASSLEGAGNTEAFF. V and J are TRBV11-2 and TRBJ1-1; D remains unclear. The germline gives CDR1 SGHAT, CDR2 FQNNGV. V shed 0 bases and J shed 1 base, with 9 bases lying between them. CDR3 length: 15 amino acids.

The gene calls are TRBV6-1 and TRBJ1-5; a possible D gene is TRBD1 (5 bases). Germline values: CDR1 MNHNS, CDR2 SASEGT. Trimming shortened V by 2 bases and J by 2 bases, and 10 bases separated the two germline ends. There are 15 residues in the CDR3. CDR3: CASSEFWGGNQPQHF. The CDR3, as DNA: TGTGCCAGCAGTGAATTCTGGGGCGGCAATCAGCCCCAGCATTTT.

The chain uses TRBV19 and TRBJ1-1; 7 bases agree with TRBD1. The CDR3 is made up of 13 amino acids. V trimming: 10 bases; J trimming: 0 bases; junction bases outside the gene matches: 5. In germline, CDR1 is LNHDA, CDR2 SQIVND (reference sequence). CDR3 region: CATSTGLNTEAFF. The CDR3 DNA reads as TGTGCCACCTCGACAGGGTTGAACACTGAAGCTTTCTTT.

This clone was seen only a few times. The V gene is TRBV5-1, the J gene TRBJ2-1, with 8 bases fitting TRBD2. CDR3 length: 15 residues. Looked up from germline, CDR1 is SGHRS and CDR2 is YFSETQ. Trimming removed 8 bases from V and 6 bases from J; junction bases left unmatched: 13. CDR3 loop: CASATEAGEANEQFF. The CDR3 DNA sequence: TGCGCCAGTGCTACAGAAGCGGGGGAGGCCAATGAGCAGTTCTTC.

This chain links TRBV11-2 with TRBJ1-3, with D possibly being TRBD1 (5 bases). Germline loops: CDR1 SGHAT, CDR2 FQNNGV. Trimming left V 5 bases short and J 0 bases short, with 11 bases between. The CDR3 sequence is 15 residues long. The CDR3 DNA reads TGTGCCAGCAGCAACGCGGGGGACTCTGGAAACACCATATATTTT. It is translated as CASSNAGDSGNTIYF.

This chain uses TRBV7-3 with TRBJ2-5; 9 nucleotides agree with TRBD2. The CDR3 totals 17 residues. V lost 3 bases to trimming and J lost 2 bases; unmatched junction nucleotides: 10. In germline, CDR1 is SGHTA, CDR2 FQGTGA. The CDR3 nucleotides read TGTGCCAGCAGCTTGGGGGCTAGCGGGGCCAAGCAAGAGACCCAGTACTTC. The encoded protein is CASSLGASGAKQETQYF.